This T cell receptor beta chain came from a study of T-cell memory formation after mild COVID-19. Whole-study context: Among the donors, TCR clusters were largely specific to each donor.

The 5'RACE method, run with constant-segment primers, produced TCR alpha and TCR beta cDNA libraries (carrying sample barcodes and UMIs). Each CDR3 protein gets one entry after TCRdb re-called the 5' RACE reads with MiXCR. The sample has 300,000 to 400,000 distinct CDR3 sequences; more than 20% are singletons. The ends lost 6 bases at V and 6 bases at J; junction bases unmatched: 12. The CDR3 sequence is 16 residues long. The origin of this receptor is an adult woman who had mild COVID-19 (a few samples of this study predate the infection). Cell type and time point are not known. Sample: PBMCs or a T cell subset sorted from them (not recorded which). This chain uses TRBV12-3 or TRBV12-4 with TRBJ1-5; TRBD1 aligns across 9 bases. CDR3 residues: CASSPGQGILGQPQHF. The DNA of the CDR3 is TGTGCCAGCAGCCCAGGACAGGGGATATTGGGTCAGCCCCAGCATTTT.